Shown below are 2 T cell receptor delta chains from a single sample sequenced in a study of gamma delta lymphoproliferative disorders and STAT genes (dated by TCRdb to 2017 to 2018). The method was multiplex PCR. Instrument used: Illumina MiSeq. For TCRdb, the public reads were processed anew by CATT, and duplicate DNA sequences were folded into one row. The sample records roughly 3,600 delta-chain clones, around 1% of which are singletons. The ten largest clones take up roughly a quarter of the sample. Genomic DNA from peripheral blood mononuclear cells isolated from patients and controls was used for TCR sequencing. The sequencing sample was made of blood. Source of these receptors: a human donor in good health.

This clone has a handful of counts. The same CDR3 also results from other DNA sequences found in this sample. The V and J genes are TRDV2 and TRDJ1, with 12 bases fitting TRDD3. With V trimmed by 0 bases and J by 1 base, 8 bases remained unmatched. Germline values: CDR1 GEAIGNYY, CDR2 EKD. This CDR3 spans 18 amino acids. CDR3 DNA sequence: TGTGCCTGTGACACCGTTGGGCTGGGGGATACGCGCACCGATAAACTCATCTTT. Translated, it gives CACDTVGLGDTRTDKLIF.

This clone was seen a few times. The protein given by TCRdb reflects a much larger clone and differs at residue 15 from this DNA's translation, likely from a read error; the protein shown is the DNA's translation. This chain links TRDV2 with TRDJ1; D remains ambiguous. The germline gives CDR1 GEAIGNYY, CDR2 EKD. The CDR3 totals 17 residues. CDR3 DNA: TGTGCCTGTGACACGTTAGCCGGATCTACGGACACCGATAAACCCATCTTT. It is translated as CACDTLAGSTDTDKPIF.